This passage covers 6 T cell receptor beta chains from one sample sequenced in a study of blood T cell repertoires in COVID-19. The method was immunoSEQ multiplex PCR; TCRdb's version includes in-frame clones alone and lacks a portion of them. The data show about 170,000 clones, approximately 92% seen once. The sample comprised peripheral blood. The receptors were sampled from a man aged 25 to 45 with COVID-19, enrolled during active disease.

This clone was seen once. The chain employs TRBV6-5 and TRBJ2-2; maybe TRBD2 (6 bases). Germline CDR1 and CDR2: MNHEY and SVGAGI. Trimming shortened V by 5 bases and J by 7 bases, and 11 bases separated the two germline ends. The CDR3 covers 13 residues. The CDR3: CASSLGRFGELFF. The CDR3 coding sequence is TGTGCCAGCAGTCTGGGGAGGTTCGGGGAGCTGTTTTTT.

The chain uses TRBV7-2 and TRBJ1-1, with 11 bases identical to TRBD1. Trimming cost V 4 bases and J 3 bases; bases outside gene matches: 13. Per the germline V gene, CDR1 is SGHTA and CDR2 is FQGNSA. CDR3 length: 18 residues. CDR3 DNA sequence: TGTGCCAGCAGCTCTAGGTGGGACAGGGGGTTTCGGGACACTGAAGCTTTCTTT. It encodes CASSSRWDRGFRDTEAFF.

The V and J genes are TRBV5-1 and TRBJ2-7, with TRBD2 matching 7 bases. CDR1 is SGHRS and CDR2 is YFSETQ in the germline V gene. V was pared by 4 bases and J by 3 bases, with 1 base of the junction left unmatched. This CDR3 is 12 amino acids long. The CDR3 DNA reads TGCGCCAGCAGCGGGAGGGGCTACGAGCAGTACTTC. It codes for CASSGRGYEQYF. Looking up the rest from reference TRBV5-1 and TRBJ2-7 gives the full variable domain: KAGVTQTPRYLIKTRGQQVTLSCSPISGHRSVSWYQQTPGQGLQFLFEYFSETQRNKGNFPGRFSGRQFSNSRSEMNVSTLELGDSALYLCASSGRGYEQYFGPGTRLTVT.

The CDR3 region has the DNA TGCGCCAGCAGCGCCCAAAATACGGGGGGGCACGAGCAGTACTTC. Protein product: CASSAQNTGGHEQYF. V is TRBV4-1 and J is TRBJ2-7; 8 nucleotides line up with TRBD2. The CDR3 is 15 amino acids. Unmatched junction bases numbered 11, after V lost 5 bases and J lost 5 bases. CDR1 MGHRA and CDR2 YSYEKL come from the germline V gene.

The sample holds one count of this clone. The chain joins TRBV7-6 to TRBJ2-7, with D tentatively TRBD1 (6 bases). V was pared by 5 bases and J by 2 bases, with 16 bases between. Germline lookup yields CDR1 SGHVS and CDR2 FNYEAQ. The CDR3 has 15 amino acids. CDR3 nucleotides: TGTGCCAGCAGCAACGACCCGGGACAAACCTACGAGCAGTACTTC. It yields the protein CASSNDPGQTYEQYF.

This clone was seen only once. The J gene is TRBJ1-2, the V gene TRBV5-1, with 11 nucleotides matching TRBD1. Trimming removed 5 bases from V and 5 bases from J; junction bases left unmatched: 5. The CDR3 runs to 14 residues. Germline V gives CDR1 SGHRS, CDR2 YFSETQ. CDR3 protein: CASRPGTGGYGYTF. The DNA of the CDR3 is TGCGCCAGCAGACCCGGGACAGGGGGTTATGGCTACACCTTC.